This T cell receptor beta chain was sequenced during a study of regulatory dendritic cells for organ transplantation. Points from the study as a whole: Considerable individual heterogeneity was seen in alloreactive memory CD8+ T cells. Naive T cells showed high diversity, memory cells less, memory CD8+ least. Of resting T cell subsets, memory CD8+ had the most alloreactive clonotypes.

Allogeneic regulatory or mature dendritic cells were co-cultured for about 5 days with CFSE-labeled sorted T cells at 1:10. Naive CD45RA+ and memory CD45RO+ CD4+ or CD8+ T cells were FACS-sorted. This CDR3 spans 16 amino acids. Trimming cost V 6 bases and J 2 bases, with 17 bases left between them. The germline gives CDR1 MNHNY, CDR2 SVGAGI (reference sequence). As regards this clone: Its antigen is undetermined.

Some clones are missing from TCRdb's copy, which holds only in-frame ones; the method was immunoSEQ multiplex PCR. The sample records about 12,000 clones, about three fifths being singletons. The chain links TRBV6-6 to TRBJ1-5; perhaps TRBD1 as D (5 bases). This receptor was taken from a human donor in good health. Source material: naive CD8+ T cells from blood cultured with dendritic cells. This sample's subset: CD45RA+ naive T cells. CDR3 sequence: CASSLDSPRGNQPQHF. The CDR3, as DNA: TGTGCCAGCAGCCTCGACAGTCCCCGGGGCAATCAGCCCCAGCATTTT.